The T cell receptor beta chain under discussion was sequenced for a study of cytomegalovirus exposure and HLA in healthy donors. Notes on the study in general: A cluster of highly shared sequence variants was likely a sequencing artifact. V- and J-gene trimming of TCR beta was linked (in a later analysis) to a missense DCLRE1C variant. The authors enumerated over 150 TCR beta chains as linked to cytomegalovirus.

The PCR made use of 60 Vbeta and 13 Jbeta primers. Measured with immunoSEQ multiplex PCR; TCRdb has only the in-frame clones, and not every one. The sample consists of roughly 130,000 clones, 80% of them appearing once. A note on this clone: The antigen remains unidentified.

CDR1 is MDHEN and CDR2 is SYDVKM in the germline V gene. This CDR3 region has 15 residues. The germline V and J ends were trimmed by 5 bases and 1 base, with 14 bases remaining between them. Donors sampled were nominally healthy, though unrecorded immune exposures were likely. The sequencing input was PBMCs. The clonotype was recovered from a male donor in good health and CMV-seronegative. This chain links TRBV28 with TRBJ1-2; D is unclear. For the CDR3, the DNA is TGTGCCAGCAGTCGACCGGCGGAGGGTAACTATGGCTACACCTTC. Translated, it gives CASSRPAEGNYGYTF.